The source of this T cell receptor (beta chain) is a study of cytomegalovirus exposure and HLA in healthy donors. It was with 60 Vbeta and 13 Jbeta primers that the PCR ran. Some clones are missing from TCRdb's copy, which holds only in-frame ones; the method was immunoSEQ multiplex PCR. The sample yields about 83,000 clones, roughly 80% seen once. Whole-study results and caveats: The authors later linked a missense DCLRE1C variant to TCR beta V- and J-gene trimming. Productive status was seen about 87% or about 30% of the time for most TCR beta V segments in an earlier analysis. In a later analysis, common viral pathogens appeared linked to several of the most significant clusters. Investigators reported approximately 150 TCR beta chains as tied to cytomegalovirus.

The CDR3 contains 17 residues. The germline V gene encodes CDR1 SGDLS and CDR2 YYNGEE. Losses at the gene ends were 3 bases for V and 2 bases for J; bases not matched to a gene: 7. As regards this clone: Its specificity is unknown.

The chain carries TRBV9 and TRBJ2-7, with 14 bases lining up with TRBD2. The specimen was PBMCs. This TCR derives from a woman under 40 in good health and CMV-seronegative. CDR3 loop: CASSAGLAGVHPYEQYF. The DNA for the CDR3 is TGTGCCAGCAGCGCGGGACTAGCGGGAGTTCATCCCTACGAGCAGTACTTC.